This record concerns one T cell receptor beta chain sequence. Its antigen is not identified. This sample stems from a study of blood T cells in healthy people across ages. Looking at the study overall: There was about one barcoded beta molecule captured by template switching per two T cells.

In terms of origin and age, donors were healthy Caucasian individuals from Russia aged about 6 to 90. General observations from the study: Strong correlation existed between TCR beta diversity and naive T cell percentage.

For the second PCR, which ran for 7 to 11 cycles, a sample-barcoded 5' primer and a J-beta primer mix were used. All cDNA molecules were each tagged by a template-switch adaptor with 12 random nucleotides. Via MiXCR, TCRdb re-called the 5' RACE reads, giving one row per CDR3 protein. The sample comprises some 1.5 million distinct CDR3 sequences, roughly two fifths of which are singletons, and over 3.5% rests with the top ten. The sequencing input was blood. This TCR derives from a woman aged 18-35 years in good health.

In DNA, the CDR3 is TGTGCCATCAGTGACCCAGGACTAGCGGGGATTGATACGCAGTATTTT. This translates into CAISDPGLAGIDTQYF. This chain joins TRBV10-3 and TRBJ2-3; 12 bases align to TRBD2. J gave up 6 bases and V 3 bases, and 7 bases lay outside the gene matches. Per the germline V gene, CDR1 is ENHRY and CDR2 is SYGVKD. The CDR3 length is 16 residues.